This TCR beta chain was sequenced in a study of blood T cell repertoires in COVID-19. On the study more broadly: Whether acute or convalescent, the COVID-19 samples came from the United States, Italy and Spain. Nucleic acid was either cDNA or gDNA, and it came from T cells, B-cell-depleted T cells, or PBMCs.

The CDR3 has 15 amino acids. Trimming removed 5 bases from V and 1 base from J; junction bases left unmatched: 6. CDR1 and CDR2 from the germline V gene are LNHDA and SQIVND (reference sequence). Original data processing: Estimation of nucleated cell counts relied on the amplification of reference gene primers. Produced via immunoSEQ multiplex PCR; TCRdb's table is partial and in-frame only. V, J and clone size derive from that table, while D and trimming were established from the DNA sequence. The table shows about 24,000 clones, with roughly 86% occurring only once. The sample comprised peripheral blood. This sequence originates from a man aged 45-65 years with active COVID-19. V usage is TRBV19 and J usage is TRBJ1-1; the match to TRBD1 covers 8 bases. CDR3 in amino acids: CASSLQGVKNTEAFF. CDR3 sequence (DNA): TGTGCCAGTAGTTTACAGGGGGTAAAGAACACTGAAGCTTTCTTT.